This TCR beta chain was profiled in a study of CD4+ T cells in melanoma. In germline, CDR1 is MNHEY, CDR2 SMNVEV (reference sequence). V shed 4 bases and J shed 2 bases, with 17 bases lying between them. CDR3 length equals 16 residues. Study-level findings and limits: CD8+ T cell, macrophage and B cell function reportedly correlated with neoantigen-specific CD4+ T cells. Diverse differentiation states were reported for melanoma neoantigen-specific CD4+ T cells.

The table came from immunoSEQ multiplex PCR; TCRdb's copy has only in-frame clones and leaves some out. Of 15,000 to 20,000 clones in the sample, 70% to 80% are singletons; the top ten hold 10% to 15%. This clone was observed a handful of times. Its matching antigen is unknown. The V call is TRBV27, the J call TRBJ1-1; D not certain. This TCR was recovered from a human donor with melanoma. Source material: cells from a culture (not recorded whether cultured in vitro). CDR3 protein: CASSSSVRRINTEAFF. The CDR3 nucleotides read TGTGCCAGCAGTTCGTCGGTGCGTAGGATAAACACTGAAGCTTTCTTT.